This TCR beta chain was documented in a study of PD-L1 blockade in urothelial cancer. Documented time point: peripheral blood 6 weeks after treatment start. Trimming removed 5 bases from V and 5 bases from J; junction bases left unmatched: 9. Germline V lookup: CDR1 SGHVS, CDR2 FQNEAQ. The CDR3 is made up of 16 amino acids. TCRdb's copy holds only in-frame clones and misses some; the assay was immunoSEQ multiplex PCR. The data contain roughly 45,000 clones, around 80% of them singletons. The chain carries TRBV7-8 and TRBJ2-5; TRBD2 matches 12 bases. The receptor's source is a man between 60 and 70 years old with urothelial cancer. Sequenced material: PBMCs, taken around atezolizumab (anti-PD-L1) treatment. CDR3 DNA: TGTGCCAGCAGCCCAGCTAGCGGGGGGGCCGGGGAGACCCAGTACTTC. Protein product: CASSPASGGAGETQYF.